This TCR beta chain was found in a study of graft-versus-host responses after intestinal transplantation. As for the study in general: Transplants given to recipients were multivisceral, liver-intestinal, or isolated intestinal. All recipients were given anti-thymocyte globulin induction, and tacrolimus and steroids were then administered for around three years.

General study results and limits: GvH clone levels peaked in circulation, and this peak was associated with early post-transplant HvG declines.

This CDR3 is built from 15 residues. The junction had 3 bases not matched to a gene; V was cut back by 0 bases and J by 2 bases. Germline V gene lookup returns CDR1 SGHVS and CDR2 FNYEAQ. Notes on this clone: Its target is unknown.

Graft specimens yielded both intraepithelial and lamina propria lymphocytes. Some clones are missing from TCRdb's copy, which holds only in-frame ones; the method was immunoSEQ multiplex PCR. The sample lists about 11,000 clones, 76% occurring once. The rearrangement links TRBV7-6 to TRBJ2-7; 8 nucleotides line up with TRBD1. The origin of this receptor is a human patient who received an intestinal transplant, so some T cells may come from the graft donor. The sequenced sample was ileum tissue, obtained 23 days after intestinal transplant. This CDR3 reads CASSLARGPAYEQYF. CDR3 nucleotides: TGTGCCAGCAGCTTAGCCAGGGGGCCCGCCTACGAGCAGTACTTC.